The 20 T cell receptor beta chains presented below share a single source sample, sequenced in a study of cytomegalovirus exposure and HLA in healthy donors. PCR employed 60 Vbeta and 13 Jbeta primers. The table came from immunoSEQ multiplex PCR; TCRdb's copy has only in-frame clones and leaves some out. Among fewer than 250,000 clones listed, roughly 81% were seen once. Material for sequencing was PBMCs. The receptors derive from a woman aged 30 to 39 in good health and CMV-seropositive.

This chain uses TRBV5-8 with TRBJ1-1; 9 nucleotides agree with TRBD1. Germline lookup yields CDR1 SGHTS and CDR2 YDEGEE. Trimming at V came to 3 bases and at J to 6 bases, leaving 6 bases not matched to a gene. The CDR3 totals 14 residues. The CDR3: CASSSTGGFSEAFF. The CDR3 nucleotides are TGTGCCAGCAGCTCAACAGGGGGCTTCTCTGAAGCTTTCTTT.

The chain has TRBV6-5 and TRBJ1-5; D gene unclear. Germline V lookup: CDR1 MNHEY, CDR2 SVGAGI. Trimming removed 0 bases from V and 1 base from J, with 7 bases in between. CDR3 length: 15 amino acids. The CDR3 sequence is CASSYSGRSNQPQHF. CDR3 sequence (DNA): TGTGCCAGCAGTTACTCGGGGAGAAGCAATCAGCCCCAGCATTTT.

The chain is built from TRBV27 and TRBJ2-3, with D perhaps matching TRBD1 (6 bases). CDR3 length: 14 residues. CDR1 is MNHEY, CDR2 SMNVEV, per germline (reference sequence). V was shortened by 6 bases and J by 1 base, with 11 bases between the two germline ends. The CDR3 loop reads CASRLGAGTDTQYF. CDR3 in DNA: TGTGCCAGCAGGTTGGGGGCTGGCACAGATACGCAGTATTTT.

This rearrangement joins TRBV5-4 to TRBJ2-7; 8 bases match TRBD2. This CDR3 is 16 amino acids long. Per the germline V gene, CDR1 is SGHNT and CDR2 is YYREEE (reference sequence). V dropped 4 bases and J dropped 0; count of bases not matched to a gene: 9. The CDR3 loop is CASSTFGSGSSYEQYF. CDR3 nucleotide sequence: TGTGCCAGCAGCACATTCGGGAGCGGGAGCTCCTACGAGCAGTACTTC.

CDR3 loop: CASSQVSGGEQYF. CDR3 DNA sequence: TGCGCCAGCAGCCAAGTTTCAGGGGGCGAGCAGTACTTC. V usage is TRBV4-1 and J usage is TRBJ2-7, with 7 positions matching TRBD1. CDR1 is MGHRA, CDR2 YSYEKL, per germline. The ends lost 1 base at V and 6 bases at J; junction bases unmatched: 3. The CDR3 spans 13 residues.

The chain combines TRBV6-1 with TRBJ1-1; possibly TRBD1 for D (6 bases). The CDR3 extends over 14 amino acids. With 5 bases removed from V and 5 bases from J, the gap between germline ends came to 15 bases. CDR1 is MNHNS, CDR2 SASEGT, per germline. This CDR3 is CASSLGASTTEAFF. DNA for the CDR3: TGTGCCAGCAGTTTGGGGGCCTCGACGACTGAAGCTTTCTTT.

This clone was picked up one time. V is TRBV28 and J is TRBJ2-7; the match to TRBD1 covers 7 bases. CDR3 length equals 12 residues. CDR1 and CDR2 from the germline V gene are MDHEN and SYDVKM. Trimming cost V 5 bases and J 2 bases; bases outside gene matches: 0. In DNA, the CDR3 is TGTGCCAGCAGTGGGACAGCCTACGAGCAGTACTTC. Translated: CASSGTAYEQYF.

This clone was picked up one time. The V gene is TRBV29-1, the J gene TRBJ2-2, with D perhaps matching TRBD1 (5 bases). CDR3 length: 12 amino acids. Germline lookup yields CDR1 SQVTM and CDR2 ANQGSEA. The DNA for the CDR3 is TGCAGTTACCAGGGGAACACCGGGGAGCTGTTTTTT. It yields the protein CSYQGNTGELFF.

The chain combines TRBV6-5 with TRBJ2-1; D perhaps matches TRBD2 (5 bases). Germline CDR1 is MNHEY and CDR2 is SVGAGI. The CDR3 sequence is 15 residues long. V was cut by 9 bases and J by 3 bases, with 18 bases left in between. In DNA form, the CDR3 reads TGTGCCAGTGGGGTAGAGGGCGGTGGCTACAATGAGCAGTTCTTC. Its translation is CASGVEGGGYNEQFF.

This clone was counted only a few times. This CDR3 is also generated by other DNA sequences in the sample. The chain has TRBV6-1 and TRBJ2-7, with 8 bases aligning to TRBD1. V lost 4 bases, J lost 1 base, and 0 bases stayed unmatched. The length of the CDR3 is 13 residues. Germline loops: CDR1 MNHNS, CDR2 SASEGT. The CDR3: CASSGTGSYEQYF. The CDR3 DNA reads TGTGCCAGCAGTGGGACAGGGTCCTACGAGCAGTACTTC.

The CDR3 DNA is TGTGCCAGCAGCACTGAACAGGGTCATGGCTACACCTTC. Protein: CASSTEQGHGYTF. The V call is TRBV7-6, the J call TRBJ1-2; tentatively, D is TRBD1 (6 bases). Deletions cut 5 bases from V and 6 bases from J, with 13 bases between. The CDR3 is made up of 13 amino acids. From germline, CDR1 is SGHVS and CDR2 FNYEAQ.

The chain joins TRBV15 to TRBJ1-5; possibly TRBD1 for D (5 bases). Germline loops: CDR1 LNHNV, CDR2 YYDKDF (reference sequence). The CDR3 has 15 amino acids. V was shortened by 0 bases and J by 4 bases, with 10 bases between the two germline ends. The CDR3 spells CATSRDGAGNQPQHF. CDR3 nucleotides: TGTGCCACCAGCAGAGACGGGGCGGGGAATCAGCCCCAGCATTTT.

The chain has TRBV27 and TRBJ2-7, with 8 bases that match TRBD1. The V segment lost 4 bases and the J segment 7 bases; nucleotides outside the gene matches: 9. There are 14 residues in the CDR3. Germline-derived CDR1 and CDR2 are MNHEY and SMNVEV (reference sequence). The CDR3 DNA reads TGTGCCAGCAGTTCCTACAGGGGGACGGGAGAGCAGTACTTC. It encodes CASSSYRGTGEQYF.

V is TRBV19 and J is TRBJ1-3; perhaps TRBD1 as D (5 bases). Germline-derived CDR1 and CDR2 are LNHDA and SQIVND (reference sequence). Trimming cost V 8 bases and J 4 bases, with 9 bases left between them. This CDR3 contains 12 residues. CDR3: CASRGFGNTIYF. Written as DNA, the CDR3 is TGTGCCAGTCGGGGGTTCGGAAACACCATATATTTT.

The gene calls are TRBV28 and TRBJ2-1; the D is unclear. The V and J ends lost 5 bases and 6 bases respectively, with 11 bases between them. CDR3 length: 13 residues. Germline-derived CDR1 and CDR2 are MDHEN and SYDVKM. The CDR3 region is CASSETRFNEQFF. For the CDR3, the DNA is TGTGCCAGCAGTGAGACAAGGTTCAATGAGCAGTTCTTC.

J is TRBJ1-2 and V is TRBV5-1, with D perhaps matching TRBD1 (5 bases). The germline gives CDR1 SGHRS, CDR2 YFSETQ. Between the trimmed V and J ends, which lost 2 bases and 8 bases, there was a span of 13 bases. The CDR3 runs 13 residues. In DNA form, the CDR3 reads TGCGCCAGCAGCTTCCGGCCCGGGGGAGGCTACACCTTC. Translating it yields CASSFRPGGGYTF. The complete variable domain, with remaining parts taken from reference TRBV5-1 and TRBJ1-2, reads KAGVTQTPRYLIKTRGQQVTLSCSPISGHRSVSWYQQTPGQGLQFLFEYFSETQRNKGNFPGRFSGRQFSNSRSEMNVSTLELGDSALYLCASSFRPGGGYTFGSGTRLTVV.

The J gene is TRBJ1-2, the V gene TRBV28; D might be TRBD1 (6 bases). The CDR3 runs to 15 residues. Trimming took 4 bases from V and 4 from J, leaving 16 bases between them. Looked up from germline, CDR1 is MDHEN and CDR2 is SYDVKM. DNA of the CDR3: TGTGCCAGCAGTTACGACAGCAGGGGAATCTATGGCTACACCTTC. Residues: CASSYDSRGIYGYTF.

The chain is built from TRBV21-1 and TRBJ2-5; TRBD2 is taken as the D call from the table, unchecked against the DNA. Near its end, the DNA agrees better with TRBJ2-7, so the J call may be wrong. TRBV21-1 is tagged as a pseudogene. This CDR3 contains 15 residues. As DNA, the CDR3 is TGTGCCAGCAGCAAAGCGCGGCTGCTCCCCCACGAGCAGTACTTC. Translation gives CASSKARLLPHEQYF.

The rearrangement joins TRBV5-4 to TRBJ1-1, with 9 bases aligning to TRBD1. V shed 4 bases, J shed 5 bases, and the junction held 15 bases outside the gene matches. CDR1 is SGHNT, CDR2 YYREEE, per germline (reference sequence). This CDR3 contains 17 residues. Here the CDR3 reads CASSQVPLGTGITEAFF. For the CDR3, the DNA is TGTGCCAGCAGCCAAGTCCCCCTCGGGACAGGGATAACTGAAGCTTTCTTT.

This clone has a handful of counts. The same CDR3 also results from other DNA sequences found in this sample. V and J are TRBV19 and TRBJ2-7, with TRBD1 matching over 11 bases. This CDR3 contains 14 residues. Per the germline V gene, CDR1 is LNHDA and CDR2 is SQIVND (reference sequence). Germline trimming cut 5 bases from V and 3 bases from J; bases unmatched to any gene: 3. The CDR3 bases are TGTGCCAGTAGTGTCGGGACAGGGGGCTACGAGCAGTACTTC. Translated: CASSVGTGGYEQYF.